This entry lists 25 T cell receptor beta chains sequenced from one sample in a study of cytomegalovirus exposure and HLA in healthy donors. PCR employed 60 Vbeta and 13 Jbeta primers. Method: immunoSEQ multiplex PCR; TCRdb's copy keeps in-frame clones and lacks some. The sample yields about 60,000 clones, 70% to 85% seen once. The sequencing sample was made of PBMCs. The receptors stem from a woman aged 25 to 39 in good health and CMV-seronegative.

This chain links TRBV9 with TRBJ1-1; 8 bases map to TRBD1. The V gene's germline CDR1 is SGDLS and CDR2 YYNGEE. The CDR3 extends over 16 amino acids. The V and J ends lost 3 bases and 1 base, in that order; junction bases with no gene match: 8. This chain's CDR3 is CASSGGQGVWNTEAFF. DNA of the CDR3: TGTGCCAGCAGCGGCGGACAGGGTGTGTGGAACACTGAAGCTTTCTTT.

The genes are TRBV30 and TRBJ1-1; no reliable D call. The CDR3 is 13 residues long. Germline assignment: CDR1 GTSNPN and CDR2 SVGIG (reference sequence). V was cut by 2 bases and J by 1 base, with 8 bases left in between. The CDR3 spells CAWSLQWNTEAFF. DNA for the CDR3: TGTGCCTGGAGTCTTCAGTGGAACACTGAAGCTTTCTTT. The variable domain in full, completed from reference TRBV30 and TRBJ1-1, reads SQTIHQWPATLVQPVGSPLSLECTVEGTSNPNLYWYRQAAGRGLQLLFYSVGIGQISSEVPQNLSASRPQDRQFILSSKKLLLSDSGFYLCAWSLQWNTEAFFGQGTRLTVV.

V usage is TRBV7-9 and J usage is TRBJ1-1, with D maybe TRBD1 (5 bases). Germline V gives CDR1 SEHNR, CDR2 FQNEAQ (reference sequence). This CDR3 spans 15 amino acids. V was trimmed by 5 bases and J by 5 bases, leaving 18 bases between them. The CDR3 coding sequence is TGTGCCAGCAGCATACTACAACGGGGGGAAACTGAAGCTTTCTTT. This gives the protein CASSILQRGETEAFF. Using reference TRBV7-9 and TRBJ1-1 for the parts outside the CDR3, the full variable domain is DTGVSQNPRHKITKRGQNVTFRCDPISEHNRLYWYRQTLGQGPEFLTYFQNEAQLEKSRLLSDRFSAERPKGSFSTLEIQRTEQGDSAMYLCASSILQRGETEAFFGQGTRLTVV.

This clone was observed once. The chain recombines TRBV7-8 with TRBJ1-2; TRBD1 matches at 9 bases. Germline V gene lookup returns CDR1 SGHVS and CDR2 FQNEAQ. The trim removed 3 bases at V and 0 bases at J, leaving 8 bases unmatched. The CDR3 consists of 17 residues. This chain's CDR3 is CASSFRDRDAANYGYTF. The CDR3 bases are TGTGCCAGCAGCTTCCGGGACAGGGATGCAGCTAACTATGGCTACACCTTC.

With respect to this clone: Other DNA sequences of this sample code for an identical CDR3. This chain's CDR3 is CASSFRENTEAFF. The CDR3 DNA is TGCGCCAGCAGTTTCAGGGAGAACACTGAAGCTTTCTTT. V gene TRBV5-1 combines with J gene TRBJ1-1, with D possibly being TRBD1 (5 bases). The CDR3 covers 13 residues. The germline CDR1 and CDR2 sequences are SGHRS and YFSETQ. The V end was cut by 5 bases, the J end by 1 base, with 9 bases between.

This clone occurred a few times. The V call is TRBV6-1, the J call TRBJ2-3; D is ambiguous. The CDR3 runs to 15 residues. V shed 6 bases and J shed 1 base, with 14 bases lying between them. In germline, CDR1 is MNHNS, CDR2 SASEGT. DNA for the CDR3: TGTGCCAGCAGGACCCTGGCAGGTGGCACAGATACGCAGTATTTT. Its translation: CASRTLAGGTDTQYF.

The table lists this clone with a few counts. The gene calls are TRBV11-2 and TRBJ1-1; a possible D gene is TRBD1 (6 bases). Germline lookup yields CDR1 SGHAT and CDR2 FQNNGV. V was clipped by 0 bases and J by 1 base, with 9 bases between them. This CDR3 is built from 15 residues. The CDR3: CASSLDQGPNTEAFF. CDR3 sequence (DNA): TGTGCCAGCAGCTTAGACCAGGGGCCGAACACTGAAGCTTTCTTT. The variable domain in full, completed from reference TRBV11-2 and TRBJ1-1, reads EAGVAQSPRYKIIEKRQSVAFWCNPISGHATLYWYQQILGQGPKLLIQFQNNGVVDDSQLPKDRFSAERLKGVDSTLKIQPAKLEDSAVYLCASSLDQGPNTEAFFGQGTRLTVV.

Turning to this clone: The same CDR3 can be traced to other DNA sequences in this sample. This chain uses TRBV19 with TRBJ2-2; 8 nucleotides line up with TRBD1. The junction had 1 base not matched to a gene; V was cut back by 5 bases and J by 5 bases. There are 13 residues in the CDR3. CDR1 LNHDA and CDR2 SQIVND come from the germline V gene (reference sequence). The CDR3 region is CASSRQGTGELFF. The DNA of the CDR3 is TGTGCCAGTAGTCGACAGGGGACCGGGGAGCTGTTTTTT.

CDR3 in DNA: TGTGCCTGGAGTGTAAGGGTAGGAGGGGGCAATGGAAACACCATATATTTT. Translation: CAWSVRVGGGNGNTIYF. The chain recombines TRBV30 with TRBJ1-3; TRBD1 aligns across 7 bases. This CDR3 comprises 17 residues. Germline-derived CDR1 and CDR2 are GTSNPN and SVGIG (reference sequence). Germline trimming cut 0 bases from V and 3 bases from J; bases unmatched to any gene: 11.

The J gene is TRBJ2-6, the V gene TRBV5-8, with D maybe TRBD1 (7 bases). CDR3 length: 18 amino acids. Trimming removed 4 bases at V and 0 bases at J, with 17 bases between. Per germline, CDR1 SGHTS and CDR2 YDEGEE. The CDR3 coding sequence is TGTGCCAGCAGCGTCGGACAGGCGACTAGCTCTGGGGCCAACGTCCTGACTTTC. This translates into CASSVGQATSSGANVLTF.

V usage is TRBV2 and J usage is TRBJ2-1; tentative D call: TRBD2 (5 bases). V was cut by 5 bases and J by 2 bases, with 10 bases left in between. Germline V gene data show CDR1 as SNHLY and CDR2 as FYNNEI. The CDR3 is 14 residues long. CDR3: CASSLGETYNEQFF. CDR3 DNA sequence: TGTGCCAGCAGTCTCGGGGAGACCTACAATGAGCAGTTCTTC.

The chain links TRBV28 to TRBJ1-2, with D maybe TRBD1 (6 bases). V dropped 3 bases and J dropped 4 bases, with 9 bases sitting between them. The CDR3 is 13 residues long. Germline assignment: CDR1 MDHEN and CDR2 SYDVKM. Here the CDR3 reads CASSLARGYGYTF. The DNA of the CDR3 is TGTGCCAGCAGTTTGGCCAGGGGCTATGGCTACACCTTC.

The chain links TRBV19 to TRBJ1-2; TRBD1 is a possible D gene (5 bases). V lost 0 bases to trimming and J lost 4 bases, with 12 bases between them. Looked up from germline, CDR1 is LNHDA and CDR2 is SQIVND (reference sequence). The CDR3 spans 15 residues. The CDR3 spells CASSIDESGGYGYTF. CDR3 in DNA: TGTGCCAGTAGTATAGATGAGTCGGGGGGCTATGGCTACACCTTC.

This clone has only a few counts. The chain couples TRBV4-1 to TRBJ1-5; perhaps TRBD1 as D (5 bases). Trimming left V 4 bases short and J 2 bases short, with 9 bases between. The germline gives CDR1 MGHRA, CDR2 YSYEKL. The CDR3 has 14 residues. The CDR3 sequence is CASSRQGGNQPQHF. The CDR3 nucleotides are TGCGCCAGCAGCCGACAAGGGGGCAATCAGCCCCAGCATTTT.

This chain connects TRBV11-2 to TRBJ2-5; a weak D match, TRBD1 (5 bases). The DNA matches TRBJ2-7 better at its end, which makes the J call doubtful. The CDR3 totals 13 residues. Germline CDR1 SGHAT, CDR2 FQNNGV. The CDR3 DNA is TGTGCCAGCAGCTTTCAGGGTGTAAACGAGCAGTACTTC. As protein: CASSFQGVNEQYF.

This chain joins TRBV19 and TRBJ2-5, with TRBD1 as a possible D gene (6 bases). The CDR3 extends over 15 amino acids. V lost 7 bases and J 4 bases, leaving 19 bases between the germline ends. Germline V lookup: CDR1 LNHDA, CDR2 SQIVND (reference sequence). CDR3 nucleotides: TGTGCCAGTACCCCCGGCCCCCAGGGGCTAGAGACCCAGTACTTC. Protein: CASTPGPQGLETQYF.

The rearrangement links TRBV10-3 to TRBJ2-7, with 8 bases aligning to TRBD1. Germline loops: CDR1 ENHRY, CDR2 SYGVKD. V lost 6 bases to trimming and J lost 0 bases; unmatched junction nucleotides: 4. CDR3 size: 14 residues. The CDR3 sequence is CAIRGTGGSYEQYF. In nucleotides, the CDR3 is TGTGCCATCAGGGGGACAGGAGGCTCCTACGAGCAGTACTTC.

The V gene is TRBV7-9, the J gene TRBJ2-1; D is unclear. Trimming removed 4 bases at V and 6 bases at J, with 7 bases between. This CDR3 is 12 amino acids long. Germline V gene data show CDR1 as SEHNR and CDR2 as FQNEAQ (reference sequence). This CDR3 reads CASSSTVNEQFF. The CDR3 DNA reads TGTGCCAGCAGCTCGACTGTCAATGAGCAGTTCTTC.

The chain combines TRBV28 with TRBJ1-1, with TRBD1 as a possible D gene (5 bases). The CDR3 runs to 14 residues. Trimming removed 1 base at V and 5 bases at J, with 11 bases between. Per the germline V gene, CDR1 is MDHEN and CDR2 is SYDVKM. CDR3 amino acids: CASSLSLGGTEAFF. Here the CDR3 DNA reads TGTGCCAGCAGTTTATCGTTGGGGGGGACTGAAGCTTTCTTT.

The rearrangement uses TRBV6-1 and TRBJ1-3; no firm D call. Trimming stripped 8 bases from V and 0 bases from J, with 8 bases between. The CDR3 spans 13 residues. CDR1 is MNHNS and CDR2 is SASEGT in the germline V gene. CDR3 coding DNA: TGTGCCAGCCGAACGAGCTCTGGAAACACCATATATTTT. The encoded protein is CASRTSSGNTIYF.

The CDR3 DNA reads as TGTGCCAGCAGTTACAGGGGCTGGGCTTTCTTT. It specifies CASSYRGWAFF. The V and J genes are TRBV2 and TRBJ1-1; 7 bases fit TRBD1. Germline-derived CDR1 and CDR2 are SNHLY and FYNNEI. V shed 5 bases and J 11 bases; nucleotides not matched to a gene: 5. CDR3 size: 11 residues.

This clone has only one observation. The chain uses TRBV5-1 and TRBJ2-1; the match to TRBD2 covers 12 bases. CDR3 length equals 16 residues. V gave up 4 bases and J gave up 8 bases; unmatched junction bases: 10. Germline V gene sequence: CDR1 SGHRS, CDR2 YFSETQ. The CDR3 region is CASSLSGLAGYDEQFF. The CDR3 nucleotides read TGCGCCAGCAGCCTCTCCGGACTAGCGGGATATGATGAGCAGTTCTTC.

There are a few counts of this clone. V and J are TRBV28 and TRBJ1-1; maybe TRBD1 (5 bases). CDR1 and CDR2 from the germline V gene are MDHEN and SYDVKM. CDR3 length: 13 residues. V was shortened by 5 bases and J by 8 bases, with 15 bases between the two germline ends. The CDR3 protein is CASSGHQGSEAFF. CDR3 DNA sequence: TGTGCCAGCAGTGGACACCAAGGATCGGAAGCTTTCTTT.

The chain employs TRBV28 and TRBJ1-2, with D possibly matching TRBD1 (6 bases). Per the germline V gene, CDR1 is MDHEN and CDR2 is SYDVKM. The V and J ends lost 5 bases and 0 bases respectively, with 19 bases between them. The CDR3 loop spans 17 amino acids. The CDR3 loop reads CASSLIPWTVSNYGYTF. For the CDR3, the DNA is TGTGCCAGCAGTCTTATCCCTTGGACAGTCTCTAACTATGGCTACACCTTC.

This chain connects TRBV13 to TRBJ2-3; the match to TRBD1 covers 8 bases. The CDR3 has 15 residues. Germline CDR1 PRHDT, CDR2 FYEKMQ (reference sequence). V dropped 7 bases and J dropped 2; count of bases not matched to a gene: 8. CDR3 sequence (DNA): TGTGCCAGCAATCCGACAGGGGTTATCACAGATACGCAGTATTTT. This codes for CASNPTGVITDTQYF. The full variable domain, with the rest looked up from reference TRBV13 and TRBJ2-3, is AAGVIQSPRHLIKEKRETATLKCYPIPRHDTVYWYQQGPGQDPQFLISFYEKMQSDKGSIPDRFSAQQFSDYHSELNMSSLELGDSALYFCASNPTGVITDTQYFGPGTRLTVL.